A selection of T cell receptor beta chains follows, all from one sample in a study of blood T cells in healthy people across ages. TCRdb redid the calling of the 5' RACE reads with MiXCR, one entry per CDR3 protein. The repertoire holds some 1.5 million distinct CDR3 sequences, with roughly 27% as singletons. The specimen was blood. The receptors shown here come from a woman aged 25 to 39 in good health. Each CDR3 is given with its conserved first and last residue. A D gene is named only where the DNA matches it firmly. Rows give clone size only sometimes, using once, few, many, or a class for an expanded clone.

clone size: few; D gene: TRBD2; J gene: TRBJ2-3; V gene: TRBV11-3; CDR3 DNA: TGTGCCAGCAGCATGGGACTAGCGGGAGTTTCAGATACGCGGTATTTT; CDR3 protein: CASSMGLAGVSDTRYF
clone size: NA; D gene: NA; J gene: TRBJ2-2; V gene: TRBV6-5; CDR3 DNA: TGTGCCAGCAGACAATTGAGGGCCGGGGAGCTGTTTTTT; CDR3 protein: CASRQLRAGELFF
clone size: NA; D gene: NA; J gene: TRBJ2-2; V gene: TRBV20-1; CDR3 DNA: TGCAGTGCTAGACAGAGGGGCGCGGGCACCGGGGAGCTGTTTTTT; CDR3 protein: CSARQRGAGTGELFF
clone size: NA; D gene: NA; J gene: TRBJ2-7; V gene: TRBV12-3/TRBV12-4; CDR3 DNA: TGTGCCAGCAGTTTAGATGGGGGTTTCAACGAGCAGTACTTC; CDR3 protein: CASSLDGGFNEQYF
clone size: many; D gene: NA; J gene: TRBJ2-6; V gene: TRBV29-1; CDR3 DNA: TGCAGCGTTGTGGGGTCTGGGGCCAACGTCCTGACTTTC; CDR3 protein: CSVVGSGANVLTF
clone size: NA; D gene: NA; J gene: TRBJ2-1; V gene: TRBV7-2; CDR3 DNA: TGTGCCAGCAGCTTACCCCAGCAGGCCAATGAGCAGTTCTTC; CDR3 protein: CASSLPQQANEQFF
clone size: few; D gene: NA; J gene: TRBJ2-6; V gene: TRBV28; CDR3 DNA: TGTGCCAGCAGGCCCGGAACAGGGTTCAGGTCTGGGGCCAACGTCCTGACTTTC; CDR3 protein: CASRPGTGFRSGANVLTF
clone size: many; D gene: NA; J gene: TRBJ1-6; V gene: TRBV7-2; CDR3 DNA: TGTGCCAGCAGCTGGGGACCGAGCTCCTATAATTCACCCCTCCACTTT; CDR3 protein: CASSWGPSSYNSPLHF
clone size: NA; D gene: TRBD1; J gene: TRBJ2-6; V gene: TRBV7-3; CDR3 DNA: TGTGCCAGCAGCCCTGGACAGGGAAGAGCTGGGGCCAACGTCCTGACTTTC; CDR3 protein: CASSPGQGRAGANVLTF
clone size: many; D gene: TRBD1; J gene: TRBJ2-4; V gene: TRBV12-3/TRBV12-4; CDR3 DNA: TGTGCCAGCAGTCATTCCGGGACAGGGGGCATTCAGTACTTC; CDR3 protein: CASSHSGTGGIQYF
clone size: NA; D gene: NA; J gene: TRBJ1-1; V gene: TRBV19; CDR3 DNA: TGTGCCAGTAGTATTGGAGGGGAAGCTTTCTTT; CDR3 protein: CASSIGGEAFF
clone size: NA; D gene: TRBD1; J gene: TRBJ2-5; V gene: TRBV27; CDR3 DNA: TGTGCCAGCAACCCTAGCCCTACAGGGGGTGTGACCCAGTACTTC; CDR3 protein: CASNPSPTGGVTQYF
clone size: NA; D gene: NA; J gene: TRBJ2-7; V gene: TRBV27; CDR3 DNA: TGTGCCAGCAGTGGCTCACTAGCTCTATCGAGCTCCTACGAGCAGTACTTC; CDR3 protein: CASSGSLALSSSYEQYF
clone size: few; D gene: NA; J gene: TRBJ1-1; V gene: TRBV6-1; CDR3 DNA: TGTGCCAGCAGTGAACCGATGGCAGGCACTGAAGCTTTCTTT; CDR3 protein: CASSEPMAGTEAFF
clone size: NA; D gene: TRBD2; J gene: TRBJ2-4; V gene: TRBV7-3; CDR3 DNA: TGTGCCAGCAGCCTTGGTCCGACTAGCGGGAAAAACATTCAGTACTTC; CDR3 protein: CASSLGPTSGKNIQYF
clone size: NA; D gene: NA; J gene: TRBJ2-1; V gene: TRBV5-6; CDR3 DNA: TGTGCCAGCAGCTTGGCCGGGATAGCAGGGGCCTACAATGAGCAGTTCTTC; CDR3 protein: CASSLAGIAGAYNEQFF
clone size: few; D gene: TRBD2; J gene: TRBJ2-5; V gene: TRBV28; CDR3 DNA: TGTGCCGGCAGGGGTAGCGGGGAGGCCCAAGAGACCCAGTACTTC; CDR3 protein: CAGRGSGEAQETQYF
clone size: few; D gene: TRBD1; J gene: TRBJ1-4; V gene: TRBV20-1; CDR3 DNA: TGCAGTTCTACCTTGGGGACAGGGGGTGAAAAACTGTTTTTT; CDR3 protein: CSSTLGTGGEKLFF
clone size: NA; D gene: TRBD1; J gene: TRBJ1-1; V gene: TRBV4-1; CDR3 DNA: TGCGCCAGCATGGGGACAGGGCCCACTGAAGCTTTCTTT; CDR3 protein: CASMGTGPTEAFF
clone size: NA; D gene: NA; J gene: TRBJ1-2; V gene: TRBV21-1; CDR3 DNA: TGTGCCAGCAGCCCACGGGACAGGGAACACTATGGCTACACCTTC; CDR3 protein: CASSPRDREHYGYTF
clone size: NA; D gene: TRBD2; J gene: TRBJ2-7; V gene: TRBV11-2; CDR3 DNA: TGTGCCAGCAGCGGTTTTTTAAACGGGACTAGCGGGATAGCCGGCGAGCAGTACTTC; CDR3 protein: CASSGFLNGTSGIAGEQYF
clone size: few; D gene: NA; J gene: TRBJ2-3; V gene: TRBV28; CDR3 DNA: TGTGCCAGCAGCCCCTCGAGCTATAGCGCAGATACGCAGTATTTT; CDR3 protein: CASSPSSYSADTQYF
clone size: NA; D gene: TRBD2; J gene: TRBJ2-2; V gene: TRBV12-3/TRBV12-4; CDR3 DNA: TGTGCCAGCAGAGTGCCTAGCGGGAGTCTCGGGGAGCTGTTTTTT; CDR3 protein: CASRVPSGSLGELFF
clone size: NA; D gene: NA; J gene: TRBJ1-5; V gene: TRBV20-1; CDR3 DNA: TGCAGTGCTAGAGGTTCCTTAAGCAATCAGCCCCAGCATTTT; CDR3 protein: CSARGSLSNQPQHF
clone size: few; D gene: NA; J gene: TRBJ1-2; V gene: TRBV12-3/TRBV12-4; CDR3 DNA: TGTGCCAGCAGTTTAGGTAGGCTTCAAGAAGGCTACACCTTC; CDR3 protein: CASSLGRLQEGYTF
clone size: few; D gene: TRBD1; J gene: TRBJ2-1; V gene: TRBV24-1; CDR3 DNA: TGTGCCACCAGTGCCGGGACAGGGAACTACAATGAGCAGTTCTTC; CDR3 protein: CATSAGTGNYNEQFF
clone size: NA; D gene: NA; J gene: TRBJ1-1; V gene: TRBV7-9; CDR3 DNA: TGTGCCAGCAGCCCACTTTGGGCCACCCTAAAGACTGAAGCTTTCTTT; CDR3 protein: CASSPLWATLKTEAFF
clone size: NA; D gene: NA; J gene: TRBJ2-7; V gene: TRBV24-1; CDR3 DNA: TGTGCCACCAGACTCCCGCCGGGCGAGCAGTACTTC; CDR3 protein: CATRLPPGEQYF
clone size: NA; D gene: NA; J gene: TRBJ2-1; V gene: TRBV9; CDR3 DNA: TGTGCCAGCAGCGTAAAAGAGAGGCCCTACAATGAGCAGTTCTTC; CDR3 protein: CASSVKERPYNEQFF
clone size: few; D gene: NA; J gene: TRBJ1-2; V gene: TRBV2; CDR3 DNA: TGTGCCAGCAGGACTGAGGGAGGGCCAAACTATGGCTACACCTTC; CDR3 protein: CASRTEGGPNYGYTF
clone size: few; D gene: NA; J gene: TRBJ2-5; V gene: TRBV20-1; CDR3 DNA: TGCAGTGCTAGGGGGCGGGGGACAACCGAGACCCAGTACTTC; CDR3 protein: CSARGRGTTETQYF
clone size: many; D gene: NA; J gene: TRBJ2-5; V gene: TRBV7-2; CDR3 DNA: TGTGCCAGCAGCCAACAGGTGGTTAAGACCCAGTACTTC; CDR3 protein: CASSQQVVKTQYF
clone size: NA; D gene: NA; J gene: TRBJ1-5; V gene: TRBV7-2; CDR3 DNA: TGTGCCAGCAGAAAAAGGGGTACAGGTCAGCCCCAGCATTTT; CDR3 protein: CASRKRGTGQPQHF